This paragraph reports one T cell receptor beta chain. Enrolment of Seattle patients took place during active infection, and they were followed longitudinally. The data stem from a study of blood T cell repertoires in COVID-19. Study information: PBMCs, B-cell-depleted T cells, or T cells provided the cDNA or gDNA that made up the material.

Original processing notes: Using reference gene primer amplification, nucleated cell counts were estimated. Assay: immunoSEQ multiplex PCR; the TCRdb copy retains only in-frame clones and omits some. V, J and clone size are those of that table, while D and trimming were read from the DNA. The sample yields about 62,000 clones, 75% to 90% seen once. Germline V gene sequence: CDR1 WSHSY, CDR2 SAAADI. V shed 5 bases and J 1 base; nucleotides not matched to a gene: 3. CDR3 length: 14 residues. The chain uses TRBV10-2 and TRBJ1-2; 8 bases are a match to TRBD1. The clonotype comes from a woman aged 60-75 years with COVID-19, enrolled during active disease. The material sequenced was peripheral blood. The chain's CDR3 is CASSTRGLNYGYTF. The CDR3 DNA reads as TGCGCCAGCAGTACCAGGGGGCTTAACTATGGCTACACCTTC.